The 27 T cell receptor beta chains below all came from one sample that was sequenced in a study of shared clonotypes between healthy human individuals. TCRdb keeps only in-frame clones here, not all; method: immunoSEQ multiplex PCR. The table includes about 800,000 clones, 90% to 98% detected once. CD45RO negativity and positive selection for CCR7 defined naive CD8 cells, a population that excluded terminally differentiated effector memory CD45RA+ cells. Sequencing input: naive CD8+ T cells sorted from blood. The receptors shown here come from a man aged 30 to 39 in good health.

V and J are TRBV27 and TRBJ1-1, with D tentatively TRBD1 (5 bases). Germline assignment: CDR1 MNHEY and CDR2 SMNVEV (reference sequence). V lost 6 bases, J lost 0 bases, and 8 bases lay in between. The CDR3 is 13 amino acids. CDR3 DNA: TGTGCCAGCAGAGGACAAATGAACACTGAAGCTTTCTTT. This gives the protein CASRGQMNTEAFF.

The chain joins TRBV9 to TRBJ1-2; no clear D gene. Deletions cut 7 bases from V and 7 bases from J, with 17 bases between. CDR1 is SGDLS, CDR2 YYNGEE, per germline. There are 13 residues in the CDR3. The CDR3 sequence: CASGPRAVSGYTF. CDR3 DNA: TGTGCCAGCGGACCGCGGGCGGTTTCTGGCTACACCTTC. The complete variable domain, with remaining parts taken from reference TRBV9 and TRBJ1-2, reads DSGVTQTPKHLITATGQRVTLRCSPRSGDLSVYWYQQSLDQGLQFLIQYYNGEERAKGNILERFSAQQFPDLHSELNLSSLELGDSALYFCASGPRAVSGYTFGSGTRLTVV.

The CDR3 nucleotides are TGTGCCAGCAGTTTGGGAACTACAGGGATAGGCTACGAGCAGTACTTC. Amino acids: CASSLGTTGIGYEQYF. V usage is TRBV27 and J usage is TRBJ2-7, with a tentative D call TRBD1 (6 bases). V was clipped by 3 bases and J by 3 bases, with 18 bases between them. This CDR3 comprises 16 residues. Germline V gene sequence: CDR1 MNHEY, CDR2 SMNVEV (reference sequence).

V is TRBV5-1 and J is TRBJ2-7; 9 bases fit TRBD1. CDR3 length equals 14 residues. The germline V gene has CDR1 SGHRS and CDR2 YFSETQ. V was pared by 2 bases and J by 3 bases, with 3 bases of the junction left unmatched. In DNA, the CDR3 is TGCGCCAGCAGCTTCCGGACAGGGGTCTACGAGCAGTACTTC. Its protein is CASSFRTGVYEQYF.

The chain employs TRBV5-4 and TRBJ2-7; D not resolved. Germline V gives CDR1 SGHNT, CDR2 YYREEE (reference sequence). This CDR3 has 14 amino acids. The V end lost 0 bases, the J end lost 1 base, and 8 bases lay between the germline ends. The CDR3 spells CASSLDGVSYEQYF. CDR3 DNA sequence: TGTGCCAGCAGCTTGGATGGCGTTTCCTACGAGCAGTACTTC.

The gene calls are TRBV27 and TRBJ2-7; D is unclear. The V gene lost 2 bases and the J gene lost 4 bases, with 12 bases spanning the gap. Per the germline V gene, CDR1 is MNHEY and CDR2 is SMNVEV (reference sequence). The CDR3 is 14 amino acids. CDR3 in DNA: TGTGCCAGCAGTTTAGATAGGAGTCGGTACGAGCAGTACTTC. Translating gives CASSLDRSRYEQYF.

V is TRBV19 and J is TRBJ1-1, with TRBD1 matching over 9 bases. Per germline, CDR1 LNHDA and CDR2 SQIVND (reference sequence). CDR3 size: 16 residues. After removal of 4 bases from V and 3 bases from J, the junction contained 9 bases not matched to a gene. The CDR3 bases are TGTGCCAGTAGTACACAGGGGGCGTTTCGGGACACTGAAGCTTTCTTT. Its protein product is CASSTQGAFRDTEAFF.

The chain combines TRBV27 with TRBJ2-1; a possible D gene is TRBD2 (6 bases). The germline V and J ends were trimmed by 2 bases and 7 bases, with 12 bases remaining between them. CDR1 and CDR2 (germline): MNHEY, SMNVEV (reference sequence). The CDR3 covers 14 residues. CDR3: CASSLMASVNEQFF. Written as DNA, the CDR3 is TGTGCCAGCAGTTTAATGGCTAGCGTGAATGAGCAGTTCTTC.

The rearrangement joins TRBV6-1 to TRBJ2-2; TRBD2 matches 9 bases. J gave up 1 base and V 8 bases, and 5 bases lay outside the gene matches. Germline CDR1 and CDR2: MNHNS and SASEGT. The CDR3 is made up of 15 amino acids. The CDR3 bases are TGTGCCAGCCGGAGACTAGCGGAGAACACCGGGGAGCTGTTTTTT. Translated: CASRRLAENTGELFF.

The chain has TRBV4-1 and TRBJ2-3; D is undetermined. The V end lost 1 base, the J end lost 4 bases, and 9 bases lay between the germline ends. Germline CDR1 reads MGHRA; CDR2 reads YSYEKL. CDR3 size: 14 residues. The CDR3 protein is CASSQVERADTQYF. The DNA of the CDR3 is TGCGCCAGCAGCCAAGTAGAAAGGGCAGATACGCAGTATTTT.

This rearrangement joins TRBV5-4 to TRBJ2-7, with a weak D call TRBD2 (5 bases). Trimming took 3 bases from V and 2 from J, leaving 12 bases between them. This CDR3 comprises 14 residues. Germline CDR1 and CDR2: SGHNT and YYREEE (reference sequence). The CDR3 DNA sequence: TGTGCCAGCAGCTACCGGGGTGTTGCCTACGAGCAGTACTTC. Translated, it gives CASSYRGVAYEQYF. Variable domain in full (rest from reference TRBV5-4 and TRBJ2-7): ETGVTQSPTHLIKTRGQQVTLRCSSQSGHNTVSWYQQALGQGPQFIFQYYREEENGRGNFPPRFSGLQFPNYSSELNVNALELDDSALYLCASSYRGVAYEQYFGPGTRLTVT.

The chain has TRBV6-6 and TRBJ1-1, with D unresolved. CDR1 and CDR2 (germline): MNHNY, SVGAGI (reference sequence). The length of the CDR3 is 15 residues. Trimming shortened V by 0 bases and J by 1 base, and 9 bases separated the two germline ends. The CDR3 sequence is CASSYSSKGNTEAFF. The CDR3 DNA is TGTGCCAGCAGTTACTCGTCAAAGGGGAACACTGAAGCTTTCTTT.

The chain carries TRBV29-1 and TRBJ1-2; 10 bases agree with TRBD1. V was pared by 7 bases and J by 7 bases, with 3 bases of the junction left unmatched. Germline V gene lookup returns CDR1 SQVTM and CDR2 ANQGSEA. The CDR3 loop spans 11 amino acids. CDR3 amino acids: CSGTGGRGYTF. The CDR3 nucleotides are TGCAGCGGGACAGGGGGACGTGGCTACACCTTC.

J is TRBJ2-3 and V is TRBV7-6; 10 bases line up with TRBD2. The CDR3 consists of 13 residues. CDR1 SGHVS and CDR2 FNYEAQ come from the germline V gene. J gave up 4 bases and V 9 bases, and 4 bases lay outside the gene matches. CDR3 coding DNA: TGTGCCAGTCTAGCGGGAGCAGCAGATACGCAGTATTTT. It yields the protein CASLAGAADTQYF. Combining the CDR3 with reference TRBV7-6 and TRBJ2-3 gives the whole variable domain GAGVSQSPRYKVTKRGQDVALRCDPISGHVSLYWYRQALGQGPEFLTYFNYEAQQDKSGLPNDRFSAERPEGSISTLTIQRTEQRDSAMYRCASLAGAADTQYFGPGTRLTVL.

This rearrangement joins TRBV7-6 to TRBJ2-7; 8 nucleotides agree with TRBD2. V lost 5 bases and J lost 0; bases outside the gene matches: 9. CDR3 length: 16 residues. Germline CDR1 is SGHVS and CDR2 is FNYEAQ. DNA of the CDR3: TGTGCCAGCAGCACCCTTAGCGGGAACTTCTCCTACGAGCAGTACTTC. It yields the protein CASSTLSGNFSYEQYF.

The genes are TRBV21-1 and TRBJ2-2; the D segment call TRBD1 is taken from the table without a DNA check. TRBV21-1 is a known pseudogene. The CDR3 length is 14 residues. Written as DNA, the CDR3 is TGTGCCAGCAGCAAAGACAGGGAAACCGGGGAGCTGTTTTTT. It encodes CASSKDRETGELFF.

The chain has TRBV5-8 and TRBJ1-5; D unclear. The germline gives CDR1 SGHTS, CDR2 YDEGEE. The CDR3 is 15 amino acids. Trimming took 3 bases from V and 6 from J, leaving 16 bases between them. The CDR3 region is CASSSVGLGTQPQHF. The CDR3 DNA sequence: TGTGCCAGCAGCTCTGTGGGTTTAGGCACTCAGCCCCAGCATTTT.

CDR3 DNA: TGTGCCAGCAGCTTATACCCGGGACAGGTATACAATGAGCAGTTCTTC. This sequence encodes CASSLYPGQVYNEQFF. The chain combines TRBV7-2 with TRBJ2-1; 8 bases are shared with TRBD1. Germline loops: CDR1 SGHTA, CDR2 FQGNSA. Trimming at V came to 2 bases and at J to 4 bases, leaving 7 bases not matched to a gene. This CDR3 is built from 16 residues.

CDR3 coding DNA: TGTGCCACCAGCAGAGGGGGAGCCTCTAACACCGGGGAGCTGTTTTTT. This gives the protein CATSRGGASNTGELFF. The genes are TRBV15 and TRBJ2-2; D is possibly TRBD2 (5 bases). Between the trimmed V and J ends, which lost 1 base and 2 bases, there was a span of 11 bases. Germline-derived CDR1 and CDR2 are LNHNV and YYDKDF (reference sequence). This CDR3 is 16 amino acids long.

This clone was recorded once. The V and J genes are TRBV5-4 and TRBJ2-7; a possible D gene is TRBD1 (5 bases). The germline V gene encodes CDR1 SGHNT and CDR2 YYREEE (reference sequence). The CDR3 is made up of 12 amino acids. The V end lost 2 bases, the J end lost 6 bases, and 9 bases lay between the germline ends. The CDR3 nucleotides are TGTGCCAGCAGCTTTGGGGCATCCGAGCAGTACTTC. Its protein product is CASSFGASEQYF.

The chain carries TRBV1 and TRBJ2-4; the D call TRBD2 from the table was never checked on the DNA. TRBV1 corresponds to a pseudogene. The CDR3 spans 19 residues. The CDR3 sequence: CTSTSILAGVPLAKNIQYF. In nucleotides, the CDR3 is TGCACCAGCACCTCAATTCTAGCGGGAGTACCACTAGCCAAAAACATTCAGTACTTC.

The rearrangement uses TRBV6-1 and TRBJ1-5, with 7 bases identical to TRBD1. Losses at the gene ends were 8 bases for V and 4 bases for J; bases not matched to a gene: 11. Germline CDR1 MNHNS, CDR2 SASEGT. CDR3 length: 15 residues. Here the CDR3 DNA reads TGTGCCAGCGAACTCTTCGACAGGGCAAATCAGCCCCAGCATTTT. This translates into CASELFDRANQPQHF.

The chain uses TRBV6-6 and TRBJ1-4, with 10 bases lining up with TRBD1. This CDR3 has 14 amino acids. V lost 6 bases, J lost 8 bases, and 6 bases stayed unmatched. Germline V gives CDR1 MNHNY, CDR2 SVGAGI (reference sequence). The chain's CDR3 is CASSTGTGDEKLFF. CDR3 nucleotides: TGTGCCAGCAGCACCGGGACAGGGGACGAAAAACTGTTTTTT.

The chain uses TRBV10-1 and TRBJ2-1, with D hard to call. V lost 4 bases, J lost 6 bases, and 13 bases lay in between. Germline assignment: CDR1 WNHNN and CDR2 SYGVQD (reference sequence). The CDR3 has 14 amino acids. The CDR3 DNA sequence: TGCGCCAGCAGTGGATTAGGATCCCCCAATGAGCAGTTCTTC. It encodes CASSGLGSPNEQFF.

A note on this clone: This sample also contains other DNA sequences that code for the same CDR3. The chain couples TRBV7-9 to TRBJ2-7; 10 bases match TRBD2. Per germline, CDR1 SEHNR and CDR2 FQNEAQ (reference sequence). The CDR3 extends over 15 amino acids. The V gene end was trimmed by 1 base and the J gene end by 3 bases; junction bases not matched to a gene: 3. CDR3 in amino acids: CASSLGASGSYEQYF. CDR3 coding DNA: TGTGCCAGCAGCTTAGGAGCTAGCGGGAGCTACGAGCAGTACTTC.

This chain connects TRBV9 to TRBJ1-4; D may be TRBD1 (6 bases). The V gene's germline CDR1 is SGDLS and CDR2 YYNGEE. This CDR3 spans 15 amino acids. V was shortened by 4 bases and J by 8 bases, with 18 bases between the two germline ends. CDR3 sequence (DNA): TGTGCCAGCAGCTCACCCGCAGCAGGGGACGAAAAACTGTTTTTT. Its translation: CASSSPAAGDEKLFF.

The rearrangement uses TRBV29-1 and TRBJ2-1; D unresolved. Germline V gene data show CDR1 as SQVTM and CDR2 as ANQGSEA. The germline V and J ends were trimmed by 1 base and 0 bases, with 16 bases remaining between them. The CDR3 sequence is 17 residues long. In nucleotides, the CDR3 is TGCAGCGTTGAAGCAAATAGTGGCAGATTCTCCTACAATGAGCAGTTCTTC. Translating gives CSVEANSGRFSYNEQFF.